What follows describes a single T cell receptor (beta chain). Its specificity is unknown. This entry comes from a study of vaccination and CD4 T cells after COVID-19. Study-wide results and caveats: The study found that a median about 85% of reactive clones in convalescent patients appeared only post-vaccination.

Treatment: roughly 10-day PBMC culture with coronavirus spike peptide pools or control peptides (ViraFEST assay). Negative selection separated CD4+ T cells from roughly ten-day cultures. Sequencing of cultured CD4+ T cell DNA used the Oncomine TCR Beta short-read assay. MiXCR was run by TCRdb on the PCR reads, yielding one entry per CDR3 protein. In the table there are around 3,700 distinct CDR3 sequences, 20% of which are singletons. The germline V gene has CDR1 LGHNT and CDR2 FRNRAP. This CDR3 region has 16 residues. The V end was cut by 0 bases, the J end by 0 bases, with 11 bases between. The clonotype comes from a human donor who had recovered from COVID-19. The sequencing sample was made of CD4+ T cells from blood, cultured in vitro. This sequence joins TRBV12-5 and TRBJ1-1; D is perhaps TRBD1 (6 bases). CDR3 loop: CASGLVPAGVNTEAFF. The CDR3 nucleotides read TGTGCTAGTGGTTTGGTACCGGCAGGGGTGAACACTGAAGCTTTCTTT.